This TCR beta chain was documented in a study of blood T cells in healthy people across ages. CDR1 is LGHNA, CDR2 YNFKEQ, per germline. This CDR3 is built from 14 residues. J was trimmed by 8 bases and V by 8 bases; bases with no gene match: 9. About this clonotype: The antigen remains undetermined.

PCR was performed a second time for about 7 to 12 cycles using a sample-barcoded 5' primer and a J-beta primer mix. Each cDNA was tagged by a template-switch adaptor containing 12 random nucleotides. TCRdb independently ran MiXCR on the 5' RACE reads; one entry per CDR3 protein. The sample includes 600,000 to 850,000 distinct CDR3 sequences, approximately 43% of them seen just once. General study results and limits: Long-lived donors had more naive CD4+ cells and higher diversity than aged donors.

Sequencing input: blood. The TCR was taken from a woman aged 55-75 years in good health. The V call is TRBV4-2, the J call TRBJ2-1, with 10 bases identical to TRBD1. CDR3 residues: CASSSRDRGHEQFF. The CDR3 bases are TGTGCCAGCTCCAGCAGGGACAGGGGTCATGAGCAGTTCTTC.